One and the same sample provided the 26 T cell receptor beta chains below, sequenced in a study of blood T cells in healthy people across ages. Alongside a J-beta primer mix, a sample-barcoded 5' primer served in a second PCR lasting roughly 7 to 11 cycles. TCRdb re-derived calls from the 5' RACE reads in MiXCR, one entry per CDR3 protein. The repertoire holds about 1.1 million distinct CDR3 sequences, with around two fifths as singletons. The sample consisted of blood. The receptors here all came from a man younger than 35 in good health.

This rearrangement joins TRBV5-6 to TRBJ1-5, with TRBD1 matching over 12 bases. The ends lost 3 bases at V and 5 bases at J; junction bases unmatched: 3. The CDR3 is 15 amino acids. Germline CDR1 SGHDT, CDR2 YYEEEE. CDR3: CASSSRDRGHQPQHF. CDR3 DNA: TGTGCCAGCAGCTCCCGGGACAGGGGGCATCAGCCCCAGCATTTT.

The CDR3 is CASSQRQGGDTEAFF. CDR3 DNA: TGTGCCAGCAGCCAGAGACAGGGCGGAGACACTGAAGCTTTCTTT. J is TRBJ1-1 and V is TRBV4-2; the match to TRBD1 covers 7 bases. Unmatched junction bases numbered 7, after V lost 3 bases and J lost 3 bases. CDR1 LGHNA and CDR2 YNFKEQ come from the germline V gene. This CDR3 has 15 amino acids.

This sequence joins TRBV9 and TRBJ1-3, with a weak D call TRBD1 (5 bases). The germline V and J ends were trimmed by 3 bases and 0 bases, with 13 bases remaining between them. This CDR3 has 16 amino acids. Germline CDR1 SGDLS, CDR2 YYNGEE. Here the CDR3 reads CASSARDRISGNTIYF. In DNA form, the CDR3 reads TGTGCCAGCAGCGCCCGGGACCGCATCTCTGGAAACACCATATATTTT.

This clonotype was observed once. CDR3 residues: CASSWAARDTGELFF. CDR3 in DNA: TGTGCCAGCAGTTGGGCCGCTAGAGACACCGGGGAGCTGTTTTTT. This chain links TRBV27 with TRBJ2-2; D not certain. The CDR3 loop spans 15 amino acids. V was clipped by 4 bases and J by 3 bases, with 12 bases between them. Germline V gene sequence: CDR1 MNHEY, CDR2 SMNVEV (reference sequence).

This clonotype was detected a few times. V gene TRBV6-1 combines with J gene TRBJ1-2; D possibly corresponds to TRBD1 (5 bases). The CDR3 length is 15 residues. The germline V and J ends were trimmed by 4 bases and 2 bases, with 14 bases remaining between them. Germline V gene sequence: CDR1 MNHNS, CDR2 SASEGT. The CDR3 here is CASSGLTVRNYGYTF. The DNA of the CDR3 is TGTGCCAGCAGTGGTTTGACAGTCAGGAACTATGGCTACACCTTC.

In the case of this clonotype: This sequence may be a read error, since a much larger clone differs from it by one base. The conserved phenylalanine or tryptophan normally closing the CDR3 is absent here, so this likely arose from a read error. The chain recombines TRBV4-3 with TRBJ2-3; 11 bases match TRBD2. Trimming removed 1 base from V and 3 bases from J; junction bases left unmatched: 3. Germline CDR1 and CDR2: LGHNA and YSLEER. The length of the CDR3 is 16 residues. The CDR3 region is CASSQVAGGLTDTQYL. CDR3 bases: TGCGCCAGCAGCCAAGTAGCGGGGGGGCTAACAGATACGCAGTATCTT.

Concerning this clonotype: At one boundary the junction diverges from the germline segment, which might be a read error. This chain connects TRBV3-1 to TRBJ1-2, with D unclear. The CDR3 loop spans 15 amino acids. In germline, CDR1 is LGHDT, CDR2 YNNKEL (reference sequence). CDR3 coding DNA: TGTGCCAGCAGCCAAGGAGCGGGTCCTAACTATGGCTGCACCTTC. Protein: CASSQGAGPNYGCTF.

The CDR3 spells CASSYDRGSGNTIYF. DNA for the CDR3: TGTGCCAGCTCCTATGACAGGGGATCCGGAAACACCATATATTTT. The rearrangement uses TRBV13 and TRBJ1-3, with 8 bases identical to TRBD1. The ends lost 8 bases at V and 4 bases at J; junction bases unmatched: 10. CDR3 length equals 15 residues. Per germline, CDR1 PRHDT and CDR2 FYEKMQ (reference sequence).

The chain carries TRBV14 and TRBJ2-7, with D perhaps matching TRBD1 or TRBD2 (5 bases each). Germline values: CDR1 SGHDN, CDR2 FVKESK. Trimming took off 0 bases at V and 7 bases at J, with 22 bases between the two ends. CDR3 size: 17 residues. In DNA, the CDR3 is TGTGCCAGCAGCCAAGAAACCGGGCCCGGGGCCTACAATGAGCAGTACTTC. Translation: CASSQETGPGAYNEQYF.

The chain links TRBV2 to TRBJ2-3; D not resolved. With 5 bases removed from V and 6 bases from J, the gap between germline ends came to 12 bases. CDR3 size: 13 residues. CDR1 is SNHLY and CDR2 is FYNNEI in the germline V gene. CDR3 nucleotides: TGTGCCAGCAGTCCCAGGTTGGCGGATACGCAGTATTTT. Protein: CASSPRLADTQYF. The variable domain in full, with the rest retrieved from reference TRBV2 and TRBJ2-3, is EPEVTQTPSHQVTQMGQEVILRCVPISNHLYFYWYRQILGQKVEFLVSFYNNEISEKSEIFDDQFSVERPDGSNFTLKIRSTKLEDSAMYFCASSPRLADTQYFGPGTRLTVL.

This clonotype was picked up a small number of times. This chain connects TRBV3-1 to TRBJ2-1, with 9 positions matching TRBD1. J lost 9 bases, V lost 4 bases, and 4 bases had no gene match. Germline CDR1 is LGHDT and CDR2 is YNNKEL (reference sequence). The CDR3 length is 13 residues. Written as DNA, the CDR3 is TGTGCCAGCAGCCGGGACAGGGCATTTGAGCAGTTCTTC. Protein: CASSRDRAFEQFF.

V and J are TRBV12-3 or TRBV12-4 and TRBJ1-1; D unclear. There are 12 residues in the CDR3. Deletions cut 3 bases from V and 5 bases from J, with 7 bases between. As DNA, the CDR3 is TGTGCCAGCAGTTTCCGGTGGACTGAAGCTTTCTTT. As protein: CASSFRWTEAFF.

This clonotype was counted a few times. The chain has TRBV4-2 and TRBJ1-6; TRBD1 is a possible D gene (5 bases). Germline CDR1 reads LGHNA; CDR2 reads YNFKEQ. V lost 0 bases to trimming and J lost 10 bases, with 10 bases between them. This CDR3 has 14 residues. CDR3 nucleotide sequence: TGTGCCAGCAGCCAAGATAGGGGAATATCACCCCTCCACTTT. It translates to CASSQDRGISPLHF.

Concerning this clonotype itself: A much larger clone differs from this one at a single base, so this may be a read error. The chain links TRBV7-9 to TRBJ1-2, with TRBD1 as a possible D gene (6 bases). Trimming pared 6 bases from V and 1 base from J, leaving 18 bases between. This CDR3 has 16 residues. Germline CDR1 reads SEHNR; CDR2 reads FQNEAQ (reference sequence). CDR3 nucleotides: TGTGCCAGCAGTGAACAGGGCTATCCTGATAACTATGGCTACACCTTC. As protein: CASSEQGYPDNYGYTF.

This clonotype is a singleton in its sample. The J gene is TRBJ1-5, the V gene TRBV6-2 or TRBV6-3, with TRBD1 matching over 10 bases. This CDR3 has 15 amino acids. CDR1 MNHEY and CDR2 SVGEGT come from the germline V gene. V shed 7 bases and J 3 bases; nucleotides not matched to a gene: 6. CDR3 DNA sequence: TGTGCCAGCACAAGGGACAGGGGCCACAATCAGCCCCAGCATTTT. Protein: CASTRDRGHNQPQHF.

With regard to this clonotype: A read error may explain this, as a much larger clone is one base away. This sequence joins TRBV20-1 and TRBJ2-1; TRBD2 might be the D (6 bases). The CDR3 totals 17 residues. V was clipped by 2 bases and J by 13 bases, with 30 bases between them. Germline V gene lookup returns CDR1 DFQATT and CDR2 SNEGSKA (reference sequence). The CDR3 DNA reads as TGCAGTGCTAGACAATTGGGTCTATCGCCGAACCGGGAGACCCAGTTCTTC. Translated: CSARQLGLSPNRETQFF.

The chain is built from TRBV9 and TRBJ1-1; 10 nucleotides line up with TRBD1. With V trimmed by 0 bases and J by 3 bases, 11 bases remained unmatched. This CDR3 contains 18 residues. Germline V gene lookup returns CDR1 SGDLS and CDR2 YYNGEE. The CDR3 reads CASSVEARTGGFDTEAFF. The DNA of the CDR3 is TGTGCCAGCAGCGTAGAAGCGAGGACAGGGGGTTTCGACACTGAAGCTTTCTTT.

This chain links TRBV21-1 with TRBJ2-3; TRBD2 reflects the table's D call only, with no check against the DNA. TRBV21-1 is recorded as a pseudogene. This CDR3 has 20 amino acids. This CDR3 reads CASSSLGTSGGPPPGDTQYF. Here the CDR3 DNA reads TGTGCCAGCAGCTCCTTAGGGACTAGCGGGGGGCCGCCTCCGGGAGATACGCAGTATTTT.

V usage is TRBV12-3 or TRBV12-4 and J usage is TRBJ2-1; D unresolved. The J call may be mistaken, given a closer DNA end match to TRBJ2-7. The CDR3 contains 15 residues. CDR3 nucleotides: TGTGCCAGCAGCTCACGACGGCGATCCTACAATGAGCAGTACTTC. Protein product: CASSSRRRSYNEQYF.

This clonotype was recorded a few times. This rearrangement joins TRBV12-3 or TRBV12-4 to TRBJ1-6; 7 bases fit TRBD1. J gave up 5 bases and V 3 bases, and 7 bases lay outside the gene matches. This CDR3 comprises 16 residues. This chain's CDR3 is CASSFGGTANNSPLHF. In DNA form, the CDR3 reads TGTGCCAGCAGTTTTGGGGGGACAGCCAATAATTCACCCCTCCACTTT.

This clonotype was counted a few times. This rearrangement joins TRBV6-5 to TRBJ1-1; D gene unclear. CDR1 is MNHEY, CDR2 SVGAGI, per germline. The length of the CDR3 is 14 residues. Trimming cost V 6 bases and J 4 bases, with 15 bases left between them. The CDR3: CASRTAGLGTEAFF. CDR3 nucleotides: TGTGCCAGCAGGACGGCAGGACTGGGCACTGAAGCTTTCTTT.

This clonotype turned up a few times. The chain's CDR3 is CSVTAGTGWDTQYF. The CDR3 DNA reads as TGCAGCGTTACCGCCGGGACAGGGTGGGATACGCAGTATTTT. This sequence joins TRBV29-1 and TRBJ2-3; 9 bases fit TRBD1. This CDR3 is built from 14 residues. Germline loops: CDR1 SQVTM, CDR2 ANQGSEA. Trimming cost V 5 bases and J 6 bases; bases outside gene matches: 9.

The table lists this clonotype with many counts. Mismatch with germline at one junction end may stem from a read error. The genes are TRBV28 and TRBJ2-1; 7 bases agree with TRBD2. CDR1 MDHEN and CDR2 SYDVKM come from the germline V gene. CDR3 length: 15 residues. DNA of the CDR3: TGTGCCAGCACCTCGGGACTACGATCCTCCAATGAGCAGTTCTTC. This encodes CASTSGLRSSNEQFF. The full variable domain, completed using reference TRBV28 and TRBJ2-1, is DVKVTQSSRYLVKRTGEKVFLECVQDMDHENMFWYRQDPGLGLRLIYFSYDVKMKEKGDIPEGYSVSREKKERFSLILESASTNQTSMYLCASTSGLRSSNEQFFGPGTRLTVL.

The rearrangement links TRBV5-1 to TRBJ1-4, with D unclear. Trimming took 2 bases from V and 2 from J, leaving 10 bases between them. There are 15 residues in the CDR3. The germline gives CDR1 SGHRS, CDR2 YFSETQ. CDR3 sequence: CASSFSTDTNEKLFF. The CDR3, as DNA: TGCGCCAGCAGCTTTTCGACGGACACTAATGAAAAACTGTTTTTT.

This chain uses TRBV7-3 with TRBJ1-2; D unclear. In germline, CDR1 is SGHTA, CDR2 FQGTGA. The CDR3 has 20 amino acids. The V end lost 2 bases, the J end lost 2 bases, and 27 bases lay between the germline ends. The CDR3 reads CASSLPLILRNLLGNYGYTF. The CDR3 nucleotides are TGTGCCAGCAGCTTACCACTTATCCTCCGGAACCTCCTAGGAAACTATGGCTACACCTTC. Drawing the rest from reference TRBV7-3 and TRBJ1-2, the complete variable domain is GAGVSQTPSNKVTEKGKYVELRCDPISGHTALYWYRQSLGQGPEFLIYFQGTGAADDSGLPNDRFFAVRPEGSVSTLKIQRTERGDSAVYLCASSLPLILRNLLGNYGYTFGSGTRLTVV.

This clonotype turned up a few times. V usage is TRBV20-1 and J usage is TRBJ1-4, with 7 bases that match TRBD1. CDR1 and CDR2 from the germline V gene are DFQATT and SNEGSKA (reference sequence). This CDR3 is 16 amino acids long. With 2 bases clipped from V and 7 bases from J, the junction kept 13 bases outside the gene matches. The CDR3 DNA sequence: TGCAGTGCTAGACCTGCCTTAGACAGGGTCGCTGAAAAACTGTTTTTT. This encodes CSARPALDRVAEKLFF.